This entry describes one T cell receptor beta chain. Its antigen is not identified. V was pared by 4 bases and J by 1 base, with 19 bases between. This CDR3 has 17 residues. Germline CDR1 reads LGHNA; CDR2 reads YNFKEQ. This specimen comes from a study of T cells after yellow fever vaccination. Findings and limits, study-wide: The study re-detected most primary-vaccination clones after the booster (roughly 95% CD4, 88% CD8).

They built TCR cDNA with 5'RACE template switching, a step that put in a universal primer site and UMIs. Using its own MiXCR run on the 5' RACE reads, TCRdb lists one record per CDR3 protein. Here the sample spans roughly 190,000 distinct CDR3 sequences, 9.5% to 12% being singletons. The rearrangement joins TRBV4-2 to TRBJ2-5; D call uncertain. The sequences come from CD8+ T cells sorted from PBMCs, collected 15 days after the yellow fever booster vaccination. The receptor comes from a man aged 18 to 30 who received the YFV17D yellow fever vaccine. CDR3 nucleotides: TGTGCCAGCAGCCCAACCGCACCAGGAGTCAGCCAAGAGACCCAGTACTTC. Translating gives CASSPTAPGVSQETQYF.